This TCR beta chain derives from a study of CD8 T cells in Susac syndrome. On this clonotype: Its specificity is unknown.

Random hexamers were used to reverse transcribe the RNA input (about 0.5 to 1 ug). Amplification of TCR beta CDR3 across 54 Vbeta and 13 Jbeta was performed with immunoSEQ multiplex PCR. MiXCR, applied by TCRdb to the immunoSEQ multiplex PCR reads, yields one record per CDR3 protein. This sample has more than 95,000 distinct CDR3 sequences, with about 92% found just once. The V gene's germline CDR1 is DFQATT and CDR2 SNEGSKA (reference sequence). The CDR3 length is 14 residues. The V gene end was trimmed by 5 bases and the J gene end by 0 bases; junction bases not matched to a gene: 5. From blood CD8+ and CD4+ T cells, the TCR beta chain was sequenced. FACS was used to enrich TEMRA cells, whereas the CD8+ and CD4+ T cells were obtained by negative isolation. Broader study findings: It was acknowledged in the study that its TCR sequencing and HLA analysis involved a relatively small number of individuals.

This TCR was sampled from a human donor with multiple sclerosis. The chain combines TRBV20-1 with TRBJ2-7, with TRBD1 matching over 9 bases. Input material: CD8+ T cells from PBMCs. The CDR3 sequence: CSAERTGVSYEQYF. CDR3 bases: TGCAGTGCTGAAAGGACAGGGGTCTCCTACGAGCAGTACTTC.